A single sample is the source of the 10 T cell receptor beta chains below, sequenced in a study of T-cell reconstitution after alpha-beta-depleted transplantation in children. Unique molecular identifiers were incorporated when the TCRbeta library was constructed. TCRdb re-derived calls from the PCR reads in MiXCR, one entry per CDR3 protein. The sample shows 500,000 or so distinct CDR3 sequences, around 10% of them seen only once. The specimen was PBMCs, mostly from graft donor cells, collected 180 days after TCRalphabeta/CD19-depleted stem cell transplant. Receptor source: a female patient aged 2-10 years who had a stem cell transplant for aplastic anemia, so the T cells may come from the graft donor.

The genes are TRBV20-1 and TRBJ2-1; tentative D call: TRBD2 (5 bases). The CDR3 consists of 15 residues. Germline values: CDR1 DFQATT, CDR2 SNEGSKA (reference sequence). V lost 4 bases, J lost 4 bases, and 17 bases lay in between. CDR3 in amino acids: CSATRAGRLYNEQFF. CDR3 in DNA: TGCAGTGCTACCCGTGCGGGTCGACTTTACAATGAGCAGTTCTTC.

This clonotype occurred a few times. The V and J genes are TRBV7-2 and TRBJ2-7; 13 bases are a match to TRBD2. In germline, CDR1 is SGHTA, CDR2 FQGNSA. This CDR3 has 17 residues. The junction had 12 bases not matched to a gene; V was cut back by 6 bases and J by 4 bases. CDR3 nucleotides: TGTGCCAGCAGGTCAACCGGGACTAGCGGGAATAGGTACGAGCAGTACTTC. Residues: CASRSTGTSGNRYEQYF.

This clonotype turned up a few times. The genes are TRBV27 and TRBJ2-7; D not resolved. CDR1 and CDR2 (germline): MNHEY, SMNVEV (reference sequence). The CDR3 sequence is 14 residues long. V lost 3 bases and J 0 bases, leaving 9 bases between the germline ends. CDR3 bases: TGTGCCAGCAGTTTTCAAATGAGCTCCTACGAGCAGTACTTC. It yields the protein CASSFQMSSYEQYF.

This clonotype has just one count. The gene calls are TRBV20-1 and TRBJ2-7; D not resolved. CDR1 DFQATT and CDR2 SNEGSKA come from the germline V gene (reference sequence). V was trimmed by 3 bases and J by 3 bases, leaving 21 bases between them. The CDR3 totals 16 residues. In DNA, the CDR3 is TGCAGTGCTAGGGCGGTAGGGCAGGAAATTATCTACGAGCAGTACTTC. Translation: CSARAVGQEIIYEQYF.

The chain carries TRBV15 and TRBJ1-1; the match to TRBD1 covers 7 bases. Germline V gene data show CDR1 as LNHNV and CDR2 as YYDKDF (reference sequence). The CDR3 is 16 amino acids. Germline trimming cut 9 bases from V and 1 base from J; bases unmatched to any gene: 14. The CDR3 sequence: CATMGDRDTTNTEAFF. As DNA, the CDR3 is TGTGCCACAATGGGAGACAGGGATACCACGAACACTGAAGCTTTCTTT.

This clonotype has just a few counts. The J gene is TRBJ2-3, the V gene TRBV2; 14 bases align to TRBD2. J gave up 2 bases and V 2 bases, and 9 bases lay outside the gene matches. Per germline, CDR1 SNHLY and CDR2 FYNNEI. CDR3 size: 19 residues. In DNA, the CDR3 is TGTGCCAGCAGTGAATGGTCGACTAGCGGGAGGGCCTTCACAGATACGCAGTATTTT. It yields the protein CASSEWSTSGRAFTDTQYF.

Only a few counts were recorded for this clonotype. Here the CDR3 DNA reads TGCAGTGCTAGAGGGACTAGCGGCTTTACCTACGAGCAGTACTTC. Protein sequence: CSARGTSGFTYEQYF. This rearrangement joins TRBV20-1 to TRBJ2-7; 10 bases map to TRBD2. Unmatched junction bases numbered 5, after V lost 1 base and J lost 2 bases. This CDR3 is built from 15 residues. The germline V gene encodes CDR1 DFQATT and CDR2 SNEGSKA (reference sequence).

A few counts support this clonotype. The chain is built from TRBV20-1 and TRBJ1-6, with a tentative D call TRBD1 (5 bases). The germline V gene encodes CDR1 DFQATT and CDR2 SNEGSKA (reference sequence). The CDR3 has 11 residues. The V end was cut by 6 bases, the J end by 7 bases, with 7 bases between. CDR3 loop: CSAGVNSPLHF. The CDR3 bases are TGCAGTGCAGGGGTAAATTCACCCCTCCACTTT.

The rearrangement links TRBV7-2 to TRBJ1-2; 8 positions match TRBD1. CDR1 is SGHTA and CDR2 is FQGNSA in the germline V gene. This CDR3 comprises 15 residues. Trimming removed 3 bases from V and 4 bases from J; junction bases left unmatched: 7. CDR3 loop: CASSFLGQGTYGYTF. CDR3 bases: TGTGCCAGCAGCTTCCTAGGACAGGGTACCTATGGCTACACCTTC.

V gene TRBV5-1 combines with J gene TRBJ2-7; D gene unclear. The CDR3 sequence is 16 residues long. The ends were cut back, 4 bases at V and 1 base at J, with 18 bases in the middle. In germline, CDR1 is SGHRS, CDR2 YFSETQ. CDR3 DNA: TGCGCCAGCAGCCGCGACCCACGGAATACTTCCTACGAGCAGTACGTC. This sequence encodes CASSRDPRNTSYEQYV.